The 27 T cell receptor beta chains listed next were all sequenced from one sample in a study of CD8 T cells in ankylosing spondylitis (dated by TCRdb to about 2017). The method behind the library was 5' RACE. Instrument used: Illumina HiSeq 2500. In-frame beta chains were kept once TCRdb had trimmed the public reads at Q25 with fastp and called clones with MiXCR. Each CDR3 protein gets just one entry, which takes the most common genes and DNA from the rows behind it. Counted in this sample were about 33,000 distinct CDR3 sequences; approximately 11% of them appeared once. 20% to 25% of the sample goes to the ten largest clones. The sequencing sample was made of synovial fluid, either unsorted or a sorted T cell fraction (not recorded which). These receptors were obtained from a male donor with ankylosing spondylitis.

This clonotype is medium-sized in the sample. The chain is built from TRBV7-3 and TRBJ2-7, with 7 bases lining up with TRBD1. Germline V gene data show CDR1 as SGHTA and CDR2 as FQGTGA. The CDR3 length is 14 residues. Trimming cost V 5 bases and J 4 bases; bases outside gene matches: 8. The CDR3 DNA reads TGTGCCAGCAGCCCGACAGGGAGTCTGTACGAGCAGTACTTC. Amino acid sequence: CASSPTGSLYEQYF.

This clonotype has a handful of counts. The J gene is TRBJ2-2, the V gene TRBV6-5, with D perhaps matching TRBD1 or TRBD2 (6 bases each). The germline V and J ends were trimmed by 2 bases and 0 bases, with 13 bases remaining between them. The CDR3 contains 17 residues. Germline V gene sequence: CDR1 MNHEY, CDR2 SVGAGI. Here the CDR3 reads CASSYPSRGPNTGELFF. Here the CDR3 DNA reads TGTGCCAGCAGTTACCCCTCCCGGGGGCCGAACACCGGGGAGCTGTTTTTT.

This chain joins TRBV7-2 and TRBJ2-3, with a weak D call TRBD1 (6 bases). V lost 4 bases, J lost 0 bases, and 17 bases lay in between. There are 17 residues in the CDR3. Germline CDR1 SGHTA, CDR2 FQGNSA. The CDR3 protein is CASSSSSGTPSTDTQYF. CDR3 nucleotides: TGTGCCAGCAGCTCTAGCTCCGGGACACCCAGCACAGATACGCAGTATTTT.

This clonotype was recorded at least ten times. The chain uses TRBV5-4 and TRBJ1-1; tentative D call: TRBD1 (5 bases). The V gene's germline CDR1 is SGHNT and CDR2 YYREEE (reference sequence). The V and J ends lost 5 bases and 5 bases respectively, with 13 bases between them. There are 13 residues in the CDR3. The CDR3 reads CASSSRGSTEAFF. The CDR3, as DNA: TGTGCCAGCAGTTCCCGGGGGTCAACTGAAGCTTTCTTT.

This clonotype came up a few times. V gene TRBV2 combines with J gene TRBJ2-2; 8 bases align to TRBD1. CDR1 and CDR2 (germline): SNHLY, FYNNEI. Trimming at V came to 7 bases and at J to 3 bases, leaving 1 base not matched to a gene. The CDR3 covers 13 residues. For the CDR3, the DNA is TGTGCCAGCAACAGGGGGGACACCGGGGAGCTGTTTTTT. Translating it yields CASNRGDTGELFF.

This clonotype was seen at least ten times. The DNA of the CDR3 is TGTGCCAGCAGCTTTAACCTCAACCCTTACGAGCAGTACTTC. Its protein is CASSFNLNPYEQYF. V and J are TRBV5-5 and TRBJ2-7, with D unresolved. The CDR3 loop spans 14 amino acids. Germline assignment: CDR1 SGHKS and CDR2 YYEKEE (reference sequence). V was pared by 2 bases and J by 4 bases, with 13 bases between.

This clonotype was observed at least ten times. The rearrangement links TRBV29-1 to TRBJ2-7, with a tentative D call TRBD2 (5 bases). CDR3 size: 12 residues. Germline V CDR1 and CDR2: SQVTM, ANQGSEA. Trimming cost V 4 bases and J 2 bases, with 9 bases left between them. The CDR3 spells CSVGTGTYEQYF. The CDR3 coding sequence is TGCAGCGTTGGGACGGGAACCTACGAGCAGTACTTC.

This clonotype showed up just a few times. The V call is TRBV7-9, the J call TRBJ1-1; no definite D call. Trimming pared 6 bases from V and 5 bases from J, leaving 10 bases between. The germline CDR1 and CDR2 sequences are SEHNR and FQNEAQ (reference sequence). This CDR3 spans 12 amino acids. The CDR3 is CASRMLGTEAFF. CDR3 coding DNA: TGTGCCAGCAGAATGTTGGGAACTGAAGCTTTCTTT.

This clonotype came up a few times. This sequence joins TRBV4-3 and TRBJ2-7; D call uncertain. The V end lost 3 bases, the J end lost 2 bases, and 14 bases lay between the germline ends. Germline V gene data show CDR1 as LGHNA and CDR2 as YSLEER. The length of the CDR3 is 15 residues. The CDR3 here is CASSQTLLEAYEQYF. The CDR3 DNA reads TGCGCCAGCAGCCAGACCCTCCTCGAGGCCTACGAGCAGTACTTC.

The V and J genes are TRBV9 and TRBJ2-2; tentative D call: TRBD1 (5 bases). Trimming removed 0 bases from V and 4 bases from J, with 10 bases in between. CDR3 length: 15 amino acids. Germline V gene data show CDR1 as SGDLS and CDR2 as YYNGEE. The CDR3: CASSVGQISTGELFF. CDR3 coding DNA: TGTGCCAGCAGCGTAGGACAGATAAGCACCGGGGAGCTGTTTTTT.

As to this clonotype: A much more abundant neighbour one base away suggests this may be a read error. The chain recombines TRBV28 with TRBJ2-1; the D gene is possibly TRBD2 (5 bases). V lost 8 bases to trimming and J lost 0 bases, with 11 bases between them. The CDR3 contains 14 residues. Germline V CDR1 and CDR2: MDHEN, SYDVKM. In nucleotides, the CDR3 is TGTGCCAGCGGAGGACTGAACTCCTACAATGAGCAGTTCTTC. This encodes CASGGLNSYNEQFF.

Here the CDR3 DNA reads TGTGCCAGCAGCTCTAGATCGGTGGTGGATACGCAGTATTTT. Protein product: CASSSRSVVDTQYF. The V call is TRBV7-9, the J call TRBJ2-3, with D unclear. Germline loops: CDR1 SEHNR, CDR2 FQNEAQ (reference sequence). This CDR3 is built from 14 residues. Trimming left V 4 bases short and J 6 bases short, with 14 bases between.

The gene calls are TRBV20-1 and TRBJ2-7; 15 bases are a match to TRBD2. Losses at the gene ends were 4 bases for V and 0 bases for J; bases not matched to a gene: 7. The CDR3 length is 17 residues. Germline values: CDR1 DFQATT, CDR2 SNEGSKA (reference sequence). CDR3 bases: TGCAGTGCTACAGGGACTAGCGGGAGGATGAGCTCCTACGAGCAGTACTTC. Translation gives CSATGTSGRMSSYEQYF.

A few counts support this clonotype. CDR3 region: CASRVQGLTEAFF. Written as DNA, the CDR3 is TGTGCCAGCAGGGTACAGGGTTTGACTGAAGCTTTCTTT. The gene calls are TRBV2 and TRBJ1-1; possible D gene TRBD1, 6 bases. The CDR3 sequence is 13 residues long. Germline assignment: CDR1 SNHLY and CDR2 FYNNEI. Trimming removed 6 bases from V and 5 bases from J, with 13 bases in between.

This clonotype was seen more than once but under ten times. The V call is TRBV18, the J call TRBJ1-1; D gene unclear. Between the trimmed V and J ends, which lost 6 bases and 1 base, there was a span of 18 bases. Germline V gene data show CDR1 as KGHSH and CDR2 as LQKENI. This CDR3 contains 16 residues. The chain's CDR3 is CASSFNLADTNTEAFF. The CDR3 coding sequence is TGTGCCAGCTCGTTCAATTTGGCAGATACGAACACTGAAGCTTTCTTT.

V gene TRBV7-9 combines with J gene TRBJ2-2, with TRBD2 as a possible D gene (6 bases). V shed 5 bases and J shed 1 base, with 11 bases lying between them. The CDR3 has 15 amino acids. CDR1 is SEHNR and CDR2 is FQNEAQ in the germline V gene (reference sequence). CDR3 nucleotides: TGTGCCAGCAGCACGACTAGGCTGAACACCGGGGAGCTGTTTTTT. Translating it yields CASSTTRLNTGELFF.

The chain carries TRBV18 and TRBJ1-3; a possible D gene is TRBD1 (5 bases). Germline values: CDR1 KGHSH, CDR2 LQKENI. The CDR3 covers 18 residues. Trimming shortened V by 0 bases and J by 1 base, and 16 bases separated the two germline ends. CDR3 nucleotides: TGTGCCAGCTCACCACCCACCTTGAGGGGTGCGTCTGGAAACACCATATATTTT. Its translation is CASSPPTLRGASGNTIYF.

This clonotype has ten or more counts. The rearrangement joins TRBV5-1 to TRBJ2-1, with 7 bases fitting TRBD1. The CDR3 consists of 15 residues. Germline CDR1 is SGHRS and CDR2 is YFSETQ. V gave up 3 bases and J gave up 2 bases; unmatched junction bases: 5. Here the CDR3 DNA reads TGCGCCAGCAGCTGGGGGACAGCAACCTACAATGAGCAGTTCTTC. Encoded protein: CASSWGTATYNEQFF.

This clonotype was detected a few times. The chain employs TRBV25-1 and TRBJ2-3; 11 bases align to TRBD2. Germline lookup yields CDR1 MGHDK and CDR2 SYGVNS. After removal of 3 bases from V and 6 bases from J, the junction contained 8 bases not matched to a gene. The CDR3 loop spans 16 amino acids. CDR3 bases: TGTGCCAGCAGTGATATACTAGCGGGAGATGCGGATACGCAGTATTTT. It codes for CASSDILAGDADTQYF.

This clonotype was seen a handful of times. CDR3 DNA: TGTGCCAGCAGTGTTACAGGGTTCAATCAGCCCCAGCATTTT. Translation: CASSVTGFNQPQHF. The gene calls are TRBV28 and TRBJ1-5; TRBD1 is a possible D gene (6 bases). CDR1 and CDR2 from the germline V gene are MDHEN and SYDVKM. Trimming took 5 bases from V and 3 from J, leaving 11 bases between them. The CDR3 is made up of 14 amino acids.

The rearrangement uses TRBV15 and TRBJ1-5, with D maybe TRBD1 (5 bases). Trimming took off 1 base at V and 6 bases at J, with 10 bases between the two ends. The germline CDR1 and CDR2 sequences are LNHNV and YYDKDF (reference sequence). The CDR3 length is 14 residues. CDR3 sequence reads: CATSRVGQGQPQHF. DNA of the CDR3: TGTGCCACCAGCAGAGTTGGGCAGGGTCAGCCCCAGCATTTT.

This clonotype has a handful of counts. The chain combines TRBV15 with TRBJ2-7; 13 nucleotides agree with TRBD2. The CDR3 spans 17 residues. V lost 5 bases and J lost 0; bases outside the gene matches: 7. Per the germline V gene, CDR1 is LNHNV and CDR2 is YYDKDF (reference sequence). The CDR3 coding sequence is TGTGCCACCAGCTCACTAGCGGGAGGGATACACTCCTACGAGCAGTACTTC. Its protein is CATSSLAGGIHSYEQYF.

This clonotype was seen a few times. J is TRBJ2-7 and V is TRBV20-1, with TRBD1 identical over 8 bases. The ends lost 6 bases at V and 5 bases at J; junction bases unmatched: 21. Germline values: CDR1 DFQATT, CDR2 SNEGSKA (reference sequence). The CDR3 loop spans 17 amino acids. CDR3 residues: CSASVPSRDRWGNEQYF. The CDR3 bases are TGCAGTGCCAGCGTCCCGTCCAGGGACAGGTGGGGTAACGAGCAGTACTTC.

This clonotype showed up just a few times. The J gene is TRBJ2-5, the V gene TRBV12-3 or TRBV12-4; 9 bases are a match to TRBD2. This CDR3 spans 16 amino acids. The ends lost 6 bases at V and 7 bases at J; junction bases unmatched: 15. CDR3 in amino acids: CASSPRPGLASGTQYF. CDR3 bases: TGTGCCAGCAGCCCACGGCCGGGACTAGCCTCAGGGACCCAGTACTTC.

This clonotype was detected a few times. This rearrangement joins TRBV19 to TRBJ1-1; 10 bases are shared with TRBD1. Germline loops: CDR1 LNHDA, CDR2 SQIVND (reference sequence). The length of the CDR3 is 15 residues. The ends lost 5 bases at V and 3 bases at J; junction bases unmatched: 6. This chain's CDR3 is CASSSRDRGYTEAFF. DNA for the CDR3: TGTGCCAGTAGTTCCCGGGACAGGGGTTACACTGAAGCTTTCTTT.

By sample share, this clonotype is medium-sized. The chain joins TRBV19 to TRBJ2-2; D call uncertain. Per the germline V gene, CDR1 is LNHDA and CDR2 is SQIVND (reference sequence). This CDR3 is 14 amino acids long. The V and J ends lost 3 bases and 2 bases respectively, with 7 bases between them. This CDR3 reads CASSMLLNTGELFF. The CDR3 DNA follows: TGTGCCAGTAGTATGCTCCTTAACACCGGGGAGCTGTTTTTT.

This sequence joins TRBV6-5 and TRBJ1-2; D call uncertain. The V gene's germline CDR1 is MNHEY and CDR2 SVGAGI. V was shortened by 2 bases and J by 0 bases, with 10 bases between the two germline ends. This CDR3 comprises 15 residues. Written as DNA, the CDR3 is TGTGCCAGCAGTTACATCAGGAGCTCTAACTATGGCTACACCTTC. This encodes CASSYIRSSNYGYTF.